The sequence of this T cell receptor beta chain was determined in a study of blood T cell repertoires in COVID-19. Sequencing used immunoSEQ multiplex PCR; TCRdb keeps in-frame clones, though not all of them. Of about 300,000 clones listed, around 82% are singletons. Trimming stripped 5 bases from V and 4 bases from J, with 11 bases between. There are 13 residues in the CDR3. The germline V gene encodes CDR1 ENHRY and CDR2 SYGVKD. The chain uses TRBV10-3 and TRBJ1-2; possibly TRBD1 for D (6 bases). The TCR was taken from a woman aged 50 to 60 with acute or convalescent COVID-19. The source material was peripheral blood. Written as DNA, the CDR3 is TGTGCCATCAGTTCCGACAGGTTCTATGGCTACACCTTC. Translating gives CAISSDRFYGYTF.